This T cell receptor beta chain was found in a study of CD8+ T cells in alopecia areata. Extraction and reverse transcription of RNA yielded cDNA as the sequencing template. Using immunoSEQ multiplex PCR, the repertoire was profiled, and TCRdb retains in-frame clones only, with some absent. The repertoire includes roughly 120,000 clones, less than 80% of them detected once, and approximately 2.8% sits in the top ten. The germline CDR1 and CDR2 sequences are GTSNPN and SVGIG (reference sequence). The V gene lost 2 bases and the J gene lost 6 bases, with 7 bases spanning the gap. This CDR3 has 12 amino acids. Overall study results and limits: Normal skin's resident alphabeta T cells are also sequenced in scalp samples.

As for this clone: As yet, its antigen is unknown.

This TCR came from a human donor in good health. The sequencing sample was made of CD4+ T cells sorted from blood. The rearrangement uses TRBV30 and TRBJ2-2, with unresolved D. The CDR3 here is CAWSPYPGELFF. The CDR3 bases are TGTGCCTGGAGTCCTTACCCCGGGGAGCTGTTTTTT. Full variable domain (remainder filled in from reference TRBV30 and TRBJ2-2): SQTIHQWPATLVQPVGSPLSLECTVEGTSNPNLYWYRQAAGRGLQLLFYSVGIGQISSEVPQNLSASRPQDRQFILSSKKLLLSDSGFYLCAWSPYPGELFFGEGSRLTVL.